This passage covers 10 T cell receptor beta chains from one sample sequenced in a study of T cells after yellow fever vaccination. TCRdb itself ran the 5' RACE reads through MiXCR, one entry per CDR3 protein. Counted here are some 70,000 distinct CDR3 sequences, under 8% occurring once; the ten biggest clones make up about 40%. This specimen consisted of CD8+ T cells sorted from PBMCs, obtained roughly 46 days after the first yellow fever vaccination. The receptors here all came from a young man who received the YFV17D yellow fever vaccine.

This clonotype was seen ten or more times. V usage is TRBV29-1 and J usage is TRBJ2-3; D is possibly TRBD2 (7 bases). The ends were cut back, 1 base at V and 2 bases at J, with 13 bases in the middle. Germline-derived CDR1 and CDR2 are SQVTM and ANQGSEA. CDR3 length: 15 amino acids. CDR3 DNA sequence: TGCAGCGTTGAAGGGGCGGGGGCCTACACAGATACGCAGTATTTT. This translates into CSVEGAGAYTDTQYF.

This rearrangement joins TRBV19 to TRBJ2-6; possibly TRBD2 for D (6 bases). V was pared by 3 bases and J by 0 bases, with 18 bases between. The CDR3 covers 19 residues. Germline loops: CDR1 LNHDA, CDR2 SQIVND (reference sequence). The CDR3 is CASSIYFAGRDSGANVLTF. For the CDR3, the DNA is TGTGCCAGTAGTATTTATTTTGCGGGACGGGACTCTGGGGCCAACGTCCTGACTTTC.

This clonotype has just a few counts. V is TRBV15 and J is TRBJ1-2; tentative D call: TRBD1 (5 bases). The germline gives CDR1 LNHNV, CDR2 YYDKDF (reference sequence). Between the trimmed V and J ends, which lost 0 bases and 7 bases, there was a span of 15 bases. The CDR3 extends over 15 amino acids. The CDR3: CATSRDLGESGGYTF. CDR3 bases: TGTGCCACCAGCAGAGATTTAGGGGAGTCAGGTGGCTACACCTTC.

A few counts support this clonotype. The chain carries TRBV11-2 and TRBJ2-1; 8 bases are shared with TRBD2. Germline CDR1 is SGHAT and CDR2 is FQNNGV. This CDR3 is built from 17 residues. V was clipped by 1 base and J by 6 bases; unmatched bases: 11. The CDR3 here is CASSLGGRGALSNEQFF. CDR3 in DNA: TGTGCCAGCAGCTTAGGGGGGCGGGGGGCCTTATCCAATGAGCAGTTCTTC. Looking up the rest from reference TRBV11-2 and TRBJ2-1 gives the full variable domain: EAGVAQSPRYKIIEKRQSVAFWCNPISGHATLYWYQQILGQGPKLLIQFQNNGVVDDSQLPKDRFSAERLKGVDSTLKIQPAKLEDSAVYLCASSLGGRGALSNEQFFGPGTRLTVL.

J is TRBJ2-3 and V is TRBV4-1; 7 bases map to TRBD1. V lost 5 bases, J lost 0 bases, and 5 bases stayed unmatched. CDR1 and CDR2 (germline): MGHRA, YSYEKL. There are 15 residues in the CDR3. The CDR3 sequence is CASSMYRGSTDTQYF. CDR3 in DNA: TGCGCCAGCAGCATGTACAGGGGTAGCACAGATACGCAGTATTTT.

This clonotype has at least ten counts. The chain uses TRBV20-1 and TRBJ1-1; 10 bases line up with TRBD1. CDR1 is DFQATT and CDR2 is SNEGSKA in the germline V gene (reference sequence). V shed 1 base, J shed 4 bases, and the junction held 9 bases outside the gene matches. This CDR3 region has 16 residues. The CDR3 protein is CSARVDDRGLGTEAFF. The CDR3 DNA reads as TGCAGTGCTAGAGTGGATGACAGGGGGCTAGGCACTGAAGCTTTCTTT.

Many counts were recorded for this clonotype. The chain employs TRBV6-2 or TRBV6-3 and TRBJ2-1; D is possibly TRBD1 or TRBD2 (5 bases each). Looked up from germline, CDR1 is MNHEY and CDR2 is SVGEGT. This CDR3 spans 15 amino acids. V was pared by 2 bases and J by 10 bases, with 18 bases between. In nucleotides, the CDR3 is TGTGCCAGCAGTTACCGACCCCGGGGCGTCATCGAGCAGTTCTTC. Translation: CASSYRPRGVIEQFF.

This chain links TRBV28 with TRBJ2-2, with D possibly being TRBD2 (5 bases). V gave up 6 bases and J gave up 8 bases, with 10 bases separating them. Germline lookup yields CDR1 MDHEN and CDR2 SYDVKM. CDR3 length: 12 amino acids. CDR3 loop: CASRSRAGELFF. For the CDR3, the DNA is TGTGCCAGCAGATCGAGGGCGGGGGAGCTGTTTTTT. The full variable domain, its missing parts supplied by reference TRBV28 and TRBJ2-2, is DVKVTQSSRYLVKRTGEKVFLECVQDMDHENMFWYRQDPGLGLRLIYFSYDVKMKEKGDIPEGYSVSREKKERFSLILESASTNQTSMYLCASRSRAGELFFGEGSRLTVL.

J is TRBJ2-7 and V is TRBV11-2, with 7 bases that match TRBD1. Unmatched junction bases numbered 15, after V lost 1 base and J lost 12 bases. There are 15 residues in the CDR3. Germline values: CDR1 SGHAT, CDR2 FQNNGV. Written as DNA, the CDR3 is TGTGCCAGCAGCTTAGGAGGGGGCGAGTTTGACGAGAGGTACTTC. As protein: CASSLGGGEFDERYF.

The chain combines TRBV11-2 with TRBJ2-7; D may match TRBD1 or TRBD2 (5 bases each). Germline V lookup: CDR1 SGHAT, CDR2 FQNNGV. V lost 3 bases and J lost 6, with 6 bases in between. CDR3 length: 11 residues. DNA for the CDR3: TGTGCCAGCAGCTTGAGGGGCGAGCAGTACTTC. This gives the protein CASSLRGEQYF.